Following are 9 T cell receptor beta chains from one sample sequenced in a study of beta chain features in type 1 diabetes. The investigators reverse transcribed all of the isolated RNA, so they sequenced expressed TCRB transcripts. Generated by immunoSEQ multiplex PCR, the TCRdb table keeps only in-frame clones and is missing some. The sample records 350,000 to 450,000 clones, approximately 14% being singletons. Material for sequencing was naive CD4+ T cells from blood. Receptors were obtained from a man aged 25 to 45 in good health.

The chain is built from TRBV2 and TRBJ2-5; 10 bases line up with TRBD2. The CDR3 has 14 amino acids. CDR1 and CDR2 (germline): SNHLY, FYNNEI. V gave up 5 bases and J gave up 8 bases; unmatched junction bases: 8. For the CDR3, the DNA is TGTGCCAGCAGTCCAGCGGGGGGGCGAAGCACCCAGTACTTC. This encodes CASSPAGGRSTQYF.

This sequence joins TRBV29-1 and TRBJ1-2; the match to TRBD1 covers 7 bases. V gave up 6 bases and J gave up 3 bases; unmatched junction bases: 13. This CDR3 region has 15 residues. The V gene's germline CDR1 is SQVTM and CDR2 ANQGSEA. Here the CDR3 reads CSVDRQGTNDYGYTF. The CDR3 coding sequence is TGCAGCGTCGACCGACAGGGTACGAATGACTATGGCTACACCTTC. The full variable domain, in which reference TRBV29-1 and TRBJ1-2 provide the parts outside the CDR3, is SAVISQKPSRDICQRGTSLTIQCQVDSQVTMMFWYRQQPGQSLTLIATANQGSEATYESGFVIDKFPISRPNLTFSTLTVSNMSPEDSSIYLCSVDRQGTNDYGYTFGSGTRLTVV.

The chain is built from TRBV6-5 and TRBJ2-7; a possible D gene is TRBD2 (6 bases). V was trimmed by 6 bases and J by 1 base, leaving 13 bases between them. Germline values: CDR1 MNHEY, CDR2 SVGAGI. The CDR3 loop spans 14 amino acids. The CDR3 spells CASSKTGGSYEQYF. For the CDR3, the DNA is TGTGCCAGCAGCAAAACAGGAGGGTCCTACGAGCAGTACTTC.

This clone was observed at least ten times. The chain combines TRBV29-1 with TRBJ2-4, with TRBD1 identical over 10 bases. CDR3 length equals 12 residues. Per germline, CDR1 SQVTM and CDR2 ANQGSEA. The ends lost 7 bases at V and 8 bases at J; junction bases unmatched: 5. The DNA for the CDR3 is TGCAGCGCGACAGGGGGCATAGACATTCAGTACTTC. Translation: CSATGGIDIQYF.

This chain connects TRBV5-4 to TRBJ2-1; D is undetermined. The CDR3 contains 12 residues. Per the germline V gene, CDR1 is SGHNT and CDR2 is YYREEE (reference sequence). V was cut by 4 bases and J by 9 bases, with 11 bases left in between. The CDR3 protein is CASSPVGTEQFF. The CDR3 nucleotides read TGTGCCAGCAGCCCCGTGGGAACTGAGCAGTTCTTC.

This clone showed up just a few times. The V gene is TRBV6-5, the J gene TRBJ2-7; 8 positions agree with TRBD1. The germline CDR1 and CDR2 sequences are MNHEY and SVGAGI. The CDR3 is made up of 14 amino acids. V gave up 5 bases and J gave up 3 bases; unmatched junction bases: 6. The CDR3 is CASSPGQGLYEQYF. CDR3 DNA sequence: TGTGCCAGCAGTCCCGGACAGGGTCTCTACGAGCAGTACTTC.

This clone was counted a few times. V and J are TRBV5-6 and TRBJ2-5; D is undetermined. Germline V CDR1 and CDR2: SGHDT, YYEEEE. The CDR3 contains 13 residues. The germline V and J ends were trimmed by 5 bases and 4 bases, with 12 bases remaining between them. The CDR3 sequence: CASSRGTGETQYF. As DNA, the CDR3 is TGTGCCAGCAGTCGCGGAACGGGAGAGACCCAGTACTTC.

J is TRBJ2-7 and V is TRBV6-5, with no clear D. There are 16 residues in the CDR3. Germline lookup yields CDR1 MNHEY and CDR2 SVGAGI. V was pared by 0 bases and J by 2 bases, with 14 bases between. In DNA form, the CDR3 reads TGTGCCAGCAGTTACTCGTTGGGGATTAATCCCTACGAGCAGTACTTC. This codes for CASSYSLGINPYEQYF.

The rearrangement joins TRBV7-9 to TRBJ2-5, with TRBD2 matching 10 bases. In germline, CDR1 is SEHNR, CDR2 FQNEAQ (reference sequence). V was clipped by 3 bases and J by 1 base; unmatched bases: 8. The CDR3 contains 17 residues. CDR3 residues: CASSLSLLAGPQETQYF. The CDR3 nucleotides are TGTGCCAGCAGCTTGAGCCTACTAGCGGGACCCCAAGAGACCCAGTACTTC. The variable domain in full, completed from reference TRBV7-9 and TRBJ2-5, reads DTGVSQNPRHKITKRGQNVTFRCDPISEHNRLYWYRQTLGQGPEFLTYFQNEAQLEKSRLLSDRFSAERPKGSFSTLEIQRTEQGDSAMYLCASSLSLLAGPQETQYFGPGTRLLVL.